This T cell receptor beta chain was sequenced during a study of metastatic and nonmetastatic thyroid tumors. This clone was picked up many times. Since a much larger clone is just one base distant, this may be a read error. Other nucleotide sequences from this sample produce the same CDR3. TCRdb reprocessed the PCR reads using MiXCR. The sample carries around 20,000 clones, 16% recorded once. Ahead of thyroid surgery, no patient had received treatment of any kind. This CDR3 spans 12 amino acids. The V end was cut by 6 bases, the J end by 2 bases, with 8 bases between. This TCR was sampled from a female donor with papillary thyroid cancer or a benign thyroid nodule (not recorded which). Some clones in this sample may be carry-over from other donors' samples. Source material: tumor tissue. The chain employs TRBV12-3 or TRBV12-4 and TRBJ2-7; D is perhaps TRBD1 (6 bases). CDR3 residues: CASRQGAYEQYF. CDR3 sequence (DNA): TGTGCCAGCAGACAGGGTGCCTACGAGCAGTACTTC.